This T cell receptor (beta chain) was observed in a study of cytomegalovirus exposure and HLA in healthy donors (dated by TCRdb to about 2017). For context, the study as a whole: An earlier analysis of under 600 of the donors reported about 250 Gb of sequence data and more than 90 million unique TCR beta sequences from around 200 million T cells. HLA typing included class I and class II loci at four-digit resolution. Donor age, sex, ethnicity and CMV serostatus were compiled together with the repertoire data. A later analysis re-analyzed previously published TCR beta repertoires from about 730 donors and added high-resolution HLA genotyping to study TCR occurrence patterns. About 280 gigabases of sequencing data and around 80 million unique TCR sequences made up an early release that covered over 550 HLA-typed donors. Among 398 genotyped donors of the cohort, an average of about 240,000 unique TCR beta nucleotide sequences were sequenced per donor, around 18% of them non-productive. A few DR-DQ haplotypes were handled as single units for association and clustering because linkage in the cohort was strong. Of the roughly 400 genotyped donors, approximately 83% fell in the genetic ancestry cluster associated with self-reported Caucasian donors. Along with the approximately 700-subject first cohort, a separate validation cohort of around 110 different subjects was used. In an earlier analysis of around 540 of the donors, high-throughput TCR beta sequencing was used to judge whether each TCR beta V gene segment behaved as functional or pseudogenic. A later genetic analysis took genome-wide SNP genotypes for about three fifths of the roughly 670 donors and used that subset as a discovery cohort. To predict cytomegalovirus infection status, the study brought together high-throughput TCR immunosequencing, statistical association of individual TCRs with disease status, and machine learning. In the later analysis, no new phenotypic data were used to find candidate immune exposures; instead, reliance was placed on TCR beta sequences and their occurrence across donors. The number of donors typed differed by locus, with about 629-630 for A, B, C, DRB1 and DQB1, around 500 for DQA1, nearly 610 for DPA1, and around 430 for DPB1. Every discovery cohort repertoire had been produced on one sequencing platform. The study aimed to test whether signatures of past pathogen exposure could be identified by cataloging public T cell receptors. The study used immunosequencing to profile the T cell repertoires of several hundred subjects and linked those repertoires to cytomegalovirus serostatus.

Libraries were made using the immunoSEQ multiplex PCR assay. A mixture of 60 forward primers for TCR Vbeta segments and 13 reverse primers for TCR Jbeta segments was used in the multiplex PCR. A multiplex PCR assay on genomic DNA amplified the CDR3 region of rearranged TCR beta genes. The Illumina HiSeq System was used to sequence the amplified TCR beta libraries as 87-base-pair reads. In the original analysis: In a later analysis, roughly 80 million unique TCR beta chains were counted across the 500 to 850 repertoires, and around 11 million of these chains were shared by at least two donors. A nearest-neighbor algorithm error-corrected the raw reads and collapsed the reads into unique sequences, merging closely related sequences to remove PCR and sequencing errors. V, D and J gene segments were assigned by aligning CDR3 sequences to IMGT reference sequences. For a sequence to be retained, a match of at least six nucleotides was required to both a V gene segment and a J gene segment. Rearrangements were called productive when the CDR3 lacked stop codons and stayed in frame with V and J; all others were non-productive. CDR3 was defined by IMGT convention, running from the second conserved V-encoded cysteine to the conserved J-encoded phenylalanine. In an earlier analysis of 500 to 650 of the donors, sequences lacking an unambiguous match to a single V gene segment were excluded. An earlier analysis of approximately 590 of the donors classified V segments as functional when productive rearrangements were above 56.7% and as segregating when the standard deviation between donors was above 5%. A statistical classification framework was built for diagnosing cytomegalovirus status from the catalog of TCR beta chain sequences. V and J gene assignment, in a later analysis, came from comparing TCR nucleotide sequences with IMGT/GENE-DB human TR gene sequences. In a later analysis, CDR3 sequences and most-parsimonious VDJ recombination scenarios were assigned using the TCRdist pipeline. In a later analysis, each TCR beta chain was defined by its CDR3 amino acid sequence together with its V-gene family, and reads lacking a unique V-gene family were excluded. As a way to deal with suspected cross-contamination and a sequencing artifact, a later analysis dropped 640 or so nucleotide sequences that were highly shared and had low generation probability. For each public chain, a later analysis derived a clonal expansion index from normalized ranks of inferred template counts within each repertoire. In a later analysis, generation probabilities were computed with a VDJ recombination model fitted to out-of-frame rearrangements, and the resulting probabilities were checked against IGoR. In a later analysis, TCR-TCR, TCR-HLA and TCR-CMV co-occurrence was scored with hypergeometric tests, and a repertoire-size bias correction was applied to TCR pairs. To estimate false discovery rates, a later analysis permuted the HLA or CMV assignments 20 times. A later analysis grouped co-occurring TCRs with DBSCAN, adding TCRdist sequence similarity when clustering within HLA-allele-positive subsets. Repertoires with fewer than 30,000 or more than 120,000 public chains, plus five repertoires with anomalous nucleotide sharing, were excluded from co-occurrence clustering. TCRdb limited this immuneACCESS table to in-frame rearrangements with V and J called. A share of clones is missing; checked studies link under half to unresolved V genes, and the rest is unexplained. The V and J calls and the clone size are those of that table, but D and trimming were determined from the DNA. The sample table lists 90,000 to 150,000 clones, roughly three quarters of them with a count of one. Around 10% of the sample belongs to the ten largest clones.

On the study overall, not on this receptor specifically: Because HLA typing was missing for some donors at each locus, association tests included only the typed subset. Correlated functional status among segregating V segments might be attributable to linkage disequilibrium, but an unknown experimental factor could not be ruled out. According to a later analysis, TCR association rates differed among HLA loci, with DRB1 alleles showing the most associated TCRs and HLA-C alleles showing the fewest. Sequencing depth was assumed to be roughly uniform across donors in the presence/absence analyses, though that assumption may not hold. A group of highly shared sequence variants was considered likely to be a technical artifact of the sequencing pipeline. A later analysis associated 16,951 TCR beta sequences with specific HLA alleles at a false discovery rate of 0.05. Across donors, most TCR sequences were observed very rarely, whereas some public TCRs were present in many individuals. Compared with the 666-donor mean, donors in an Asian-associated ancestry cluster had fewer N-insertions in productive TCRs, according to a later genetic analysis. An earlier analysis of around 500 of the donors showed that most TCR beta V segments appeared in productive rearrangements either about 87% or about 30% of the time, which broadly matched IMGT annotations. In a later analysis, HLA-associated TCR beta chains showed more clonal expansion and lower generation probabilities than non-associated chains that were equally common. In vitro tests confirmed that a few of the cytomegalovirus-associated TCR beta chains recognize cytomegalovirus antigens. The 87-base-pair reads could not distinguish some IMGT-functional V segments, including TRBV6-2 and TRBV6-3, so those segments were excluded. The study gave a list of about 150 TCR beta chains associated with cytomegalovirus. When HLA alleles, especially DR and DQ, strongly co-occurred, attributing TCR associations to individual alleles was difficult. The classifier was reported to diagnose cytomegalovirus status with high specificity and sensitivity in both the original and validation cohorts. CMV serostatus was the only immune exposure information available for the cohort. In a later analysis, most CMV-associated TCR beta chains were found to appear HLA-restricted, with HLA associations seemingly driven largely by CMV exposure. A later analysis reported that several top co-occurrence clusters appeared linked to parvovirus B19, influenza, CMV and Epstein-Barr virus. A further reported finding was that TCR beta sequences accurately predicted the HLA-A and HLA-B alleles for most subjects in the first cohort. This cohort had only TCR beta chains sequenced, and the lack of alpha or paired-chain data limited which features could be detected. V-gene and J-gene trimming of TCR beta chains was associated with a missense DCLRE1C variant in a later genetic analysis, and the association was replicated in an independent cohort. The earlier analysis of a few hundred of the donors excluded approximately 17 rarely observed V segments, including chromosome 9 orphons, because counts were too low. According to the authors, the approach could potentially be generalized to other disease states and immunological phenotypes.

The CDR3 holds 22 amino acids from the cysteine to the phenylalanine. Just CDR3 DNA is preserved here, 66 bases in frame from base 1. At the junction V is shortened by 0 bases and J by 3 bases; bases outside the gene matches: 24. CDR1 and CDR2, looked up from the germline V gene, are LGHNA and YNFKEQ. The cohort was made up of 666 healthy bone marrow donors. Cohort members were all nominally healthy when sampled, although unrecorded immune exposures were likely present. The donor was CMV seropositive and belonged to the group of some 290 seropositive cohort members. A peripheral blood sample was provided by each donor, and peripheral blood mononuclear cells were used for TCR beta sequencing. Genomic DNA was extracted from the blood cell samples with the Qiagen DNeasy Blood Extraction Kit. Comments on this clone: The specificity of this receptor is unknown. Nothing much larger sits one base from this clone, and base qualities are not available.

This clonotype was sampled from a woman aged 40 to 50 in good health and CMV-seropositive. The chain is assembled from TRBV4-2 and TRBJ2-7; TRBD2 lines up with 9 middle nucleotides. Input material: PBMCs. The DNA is TGTGCCAGCAGCCAAGAGGCCAGGGGGAGCGGGGGGACCATTAGGTCCGTCTACGAGCAGTACTTC. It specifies CASSQEARGSGGTIRSVYEQYF.